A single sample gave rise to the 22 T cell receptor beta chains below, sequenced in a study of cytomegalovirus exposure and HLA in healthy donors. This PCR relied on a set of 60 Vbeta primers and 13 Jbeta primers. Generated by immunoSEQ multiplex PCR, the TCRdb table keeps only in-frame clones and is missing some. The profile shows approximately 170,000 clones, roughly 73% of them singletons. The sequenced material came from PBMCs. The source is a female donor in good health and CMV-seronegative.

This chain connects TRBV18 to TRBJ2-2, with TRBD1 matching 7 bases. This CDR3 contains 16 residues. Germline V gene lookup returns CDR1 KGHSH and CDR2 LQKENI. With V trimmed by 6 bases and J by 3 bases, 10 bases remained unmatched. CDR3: CASSWSGQSDTGELFF. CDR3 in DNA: TGTGCCAGCTCCTGGTCGGGACAGTCGGACACCGGGGAGCTGTTTTTT.

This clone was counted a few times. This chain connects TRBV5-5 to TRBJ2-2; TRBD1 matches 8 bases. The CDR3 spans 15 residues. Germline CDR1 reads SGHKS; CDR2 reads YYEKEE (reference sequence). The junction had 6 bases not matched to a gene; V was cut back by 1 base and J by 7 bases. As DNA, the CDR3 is TGTGCCAGCAGCTTGCAGACAGGGGCGTACGGGGAGCTGTTTTTT. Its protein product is CASSLQTGAYGELFF.

CDR3 coding DNA: TGTGCCAGCAGCCGACAGGGTTCAGAGACCCAGTACTTC. This translates into CASSRQGSETQYF. This chain joins TRBV27 and TRBJ2-5, with 7 bases that match TRBD1. J lost 4 bases, V lost 6 bases, and 5 bases had no gene match. Germline values: CDR1 MNHEY, CDR2 SMNVEV (reference sequence). This CDR3 has 13 amino acids.

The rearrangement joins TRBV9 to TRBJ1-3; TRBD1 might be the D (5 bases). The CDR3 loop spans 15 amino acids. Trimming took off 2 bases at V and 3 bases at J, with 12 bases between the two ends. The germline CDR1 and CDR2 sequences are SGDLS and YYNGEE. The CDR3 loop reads CASSVSSGIGNTIYF. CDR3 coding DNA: TGTGCCAGCAGCGTGTCCTCAGGGATTGGAAACACCATATATTTT.

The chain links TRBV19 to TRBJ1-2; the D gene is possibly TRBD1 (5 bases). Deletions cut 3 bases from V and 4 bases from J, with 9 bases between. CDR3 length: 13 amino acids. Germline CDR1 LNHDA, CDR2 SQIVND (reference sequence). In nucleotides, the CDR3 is TGTGCCAGTAGTATCAGGGAAGTCTATGGCTACACCTTC. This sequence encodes CASSIREVYGYTF.

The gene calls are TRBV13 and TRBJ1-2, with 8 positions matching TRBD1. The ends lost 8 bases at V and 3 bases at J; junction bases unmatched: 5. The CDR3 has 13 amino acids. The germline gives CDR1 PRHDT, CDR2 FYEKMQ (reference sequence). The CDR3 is CASRQGNDYGYTF. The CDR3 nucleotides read TGTGCCAGCCGACAGGGGAATGACTATGGCTACACCTTC.

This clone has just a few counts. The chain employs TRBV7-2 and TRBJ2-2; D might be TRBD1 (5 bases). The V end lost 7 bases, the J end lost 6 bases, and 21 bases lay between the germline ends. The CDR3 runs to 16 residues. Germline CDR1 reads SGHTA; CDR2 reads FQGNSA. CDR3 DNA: TGTGCCAGCACCGGAATCCGAACAGGAATCCCCGGGGAGCTGTTTTTT. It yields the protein CASTGIRTGIPGELFF.

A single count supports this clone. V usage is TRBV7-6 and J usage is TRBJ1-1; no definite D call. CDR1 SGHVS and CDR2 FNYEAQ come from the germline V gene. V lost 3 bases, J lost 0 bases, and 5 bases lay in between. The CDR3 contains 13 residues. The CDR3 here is CASSFNVNTEAFF. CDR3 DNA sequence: TGTGCCAGCAGCTTTAATGTGAACACTGAAGCTTTCTTT.

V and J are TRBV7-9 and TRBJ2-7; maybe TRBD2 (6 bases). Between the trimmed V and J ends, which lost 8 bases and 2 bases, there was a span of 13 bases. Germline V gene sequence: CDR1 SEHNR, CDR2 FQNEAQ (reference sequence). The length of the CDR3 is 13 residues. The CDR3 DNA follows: TGTGCCAGCCGCGACTCTAGCGCCTACGAGCAGTACTTC. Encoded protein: CASRDSSAYEQYF.

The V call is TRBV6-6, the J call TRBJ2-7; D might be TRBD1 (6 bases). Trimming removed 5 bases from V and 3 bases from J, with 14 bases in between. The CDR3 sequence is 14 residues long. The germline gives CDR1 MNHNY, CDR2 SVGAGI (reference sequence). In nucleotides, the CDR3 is TGTGCCAGCAGTCCCAGGGGCAATGACTACGAGCAGTACTTC. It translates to CASSPRGNDYEQYF.

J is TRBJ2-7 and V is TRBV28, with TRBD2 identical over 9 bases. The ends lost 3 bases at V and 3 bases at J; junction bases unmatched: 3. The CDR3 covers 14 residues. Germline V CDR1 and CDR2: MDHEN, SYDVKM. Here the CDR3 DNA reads TGTGCCAGCAGTTTCCAGCGGGGGGTCTACGAGCAGTACTTC. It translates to CASSFQRGVYEQYF.

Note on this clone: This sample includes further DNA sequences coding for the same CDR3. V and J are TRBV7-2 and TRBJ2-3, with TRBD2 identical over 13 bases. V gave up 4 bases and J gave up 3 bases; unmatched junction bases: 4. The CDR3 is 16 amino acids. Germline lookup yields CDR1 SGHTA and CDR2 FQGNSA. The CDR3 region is CASSSRTSGGTDTQYF. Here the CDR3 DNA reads TGTGCCAGCAGCTCGCGGACTAGCGGGGGTACAGATACGCAGTATTTT.

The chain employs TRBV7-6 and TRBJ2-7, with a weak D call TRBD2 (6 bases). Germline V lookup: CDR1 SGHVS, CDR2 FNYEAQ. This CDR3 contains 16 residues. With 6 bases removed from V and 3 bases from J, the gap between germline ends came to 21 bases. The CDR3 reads CASSSTLGGSGYEQYF. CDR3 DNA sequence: TGTGCCAGCAGTTCCACCTTGGGGGGAAGCGGCTACGAGCAGTACTTC.

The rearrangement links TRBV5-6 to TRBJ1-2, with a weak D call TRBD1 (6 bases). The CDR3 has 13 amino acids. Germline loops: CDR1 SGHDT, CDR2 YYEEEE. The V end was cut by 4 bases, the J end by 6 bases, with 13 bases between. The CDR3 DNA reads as TGTGCCAGCAGCAGAACAGGGTTGGATGGCTACACCTTC. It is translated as CASSRTGLDGYTF. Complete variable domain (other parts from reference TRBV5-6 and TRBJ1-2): DAGVTQSPTHLIKTRGQQVTLRCSPKSGHDTVSWYQQALGQGPQFIFQYYEEEERQRGNFPDRFSGHQFPNYSSELNVNALLLGDSALYLCASSRTGLDGYTFGSGTRLTVV.

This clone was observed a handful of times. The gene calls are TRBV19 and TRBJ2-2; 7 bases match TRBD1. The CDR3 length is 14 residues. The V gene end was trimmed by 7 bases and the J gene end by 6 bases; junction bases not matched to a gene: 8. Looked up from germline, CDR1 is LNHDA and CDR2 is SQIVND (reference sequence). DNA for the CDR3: TGTGCCAGTACCCTGGGACAGTCCGCCGGGGAGCTGTTTTTT. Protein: CASTLGQSAGELFF.

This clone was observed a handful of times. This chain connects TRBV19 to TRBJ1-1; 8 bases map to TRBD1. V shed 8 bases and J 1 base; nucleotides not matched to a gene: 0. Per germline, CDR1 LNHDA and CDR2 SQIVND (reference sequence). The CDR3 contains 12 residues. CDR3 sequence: CASGTGNTEAFF. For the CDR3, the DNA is TGTGCCAGTGGGACAGGGAACACTGAAGCTTTCTTT.

The CDR3 DNA follows: TGCGCCAGCAGCTCAAGACTAGCGGGGAATGAGCAGTTCTTC. The encoded protein is CASSSRLAGNEQFF. The chain carries TRBV5-1 and TRBJ2-1, with TRBD2 identical over 11 bases. This CDR3 has 14 amino acids. Germline V gene data show CDR1 as SGHRS and CDR2 as YFSETQ. J lost 7 bases, V lost 3 bases, and 3 bases had no gene match. Complete variable domain (other parts from reference TRBV5-1 and TRBJ2-1): KAGVTQTPRYLIKTRGQQVTLSCSPISGHRSVSWYQQTPGQGLQFLFEYFSETQRNKGNFPGRFSGRQFSNSRSEMNVSTLELGDSALYLCASSSRLAGNEQFFGPGTRLTVL.

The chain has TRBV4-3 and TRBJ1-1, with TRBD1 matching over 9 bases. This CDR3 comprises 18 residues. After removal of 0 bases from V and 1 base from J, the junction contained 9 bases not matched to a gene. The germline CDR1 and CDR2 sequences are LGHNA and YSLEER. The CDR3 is CASSQDPPPGQGNTEAFF. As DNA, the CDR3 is TGCGCCAGCAGCCAAGATCCCCCCCCGGGACAGGGGAACACTGAAGCTTTCTTT.

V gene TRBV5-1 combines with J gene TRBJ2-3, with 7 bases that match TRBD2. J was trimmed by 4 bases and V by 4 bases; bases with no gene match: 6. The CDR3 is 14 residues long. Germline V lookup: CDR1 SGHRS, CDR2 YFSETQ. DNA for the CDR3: TGCGCCAGCAGCCCCTTGGGGGGGGCAGATACGCAGTATTTT. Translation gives CASSPLGGADTQYF. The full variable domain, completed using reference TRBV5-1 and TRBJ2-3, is KAGVTQTPRYLIKTRGQQVTLSCSPISGHRSVSWYQQTPGQGLQFLFEYFSETQRNKGNFPGRFSGRQFSNSRSEMNVSTLELGDSALYLCASSPLGGADTQYFGPGTRLTVL.

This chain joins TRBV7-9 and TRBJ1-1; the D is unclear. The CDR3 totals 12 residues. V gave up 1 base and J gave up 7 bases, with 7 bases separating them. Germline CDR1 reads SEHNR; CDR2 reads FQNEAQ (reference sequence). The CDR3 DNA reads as TGTGCCAGCAGCTTAGACTACCTTGAAGCTTTCTTT. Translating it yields CASSLDYLEAFF. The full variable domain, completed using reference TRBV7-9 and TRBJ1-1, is DTGVSQNPRHKITKRGQNVTFRCDPISEHNRLYWYRQTLGQGPEFLTYFQNEAQLEKSRLLSDRFSAERPKGSFSTLEIQRTEQGDSAMYLCASSLDYLEAFFGQGTRLTVV.

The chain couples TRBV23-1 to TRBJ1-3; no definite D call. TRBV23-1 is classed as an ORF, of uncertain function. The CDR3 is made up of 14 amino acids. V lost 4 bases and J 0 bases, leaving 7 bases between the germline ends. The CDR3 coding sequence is TGCGCCAGCAGTCCGTCTAACTCTGGAAACACCATATATTTT. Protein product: CASSPSNSGNTIYF.

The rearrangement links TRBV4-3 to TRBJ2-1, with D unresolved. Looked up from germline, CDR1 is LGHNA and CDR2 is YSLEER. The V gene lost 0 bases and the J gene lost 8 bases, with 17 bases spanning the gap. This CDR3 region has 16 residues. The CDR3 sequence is CASSQDLAGLVDEQFF. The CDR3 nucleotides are TGCGCCAGCAGCCAAGATTTGGCAGGATTGGTGGATGAGCAGTTCTTC.